The present TCR beta chain was sequenced within a study of blood T cell repertoires in COVID-19. At the level of the study: Collection of acute and convalescent COVID-19 samples took place in the United States, Italy and Spain. Nucleic acid was either cDNA or gDNA, and it came from T cells, B-cell-depleted T cells, or PBMCs.

Germline V lookup: CDR1 MNHEY, CDR2 SVGAGI. V lost 4 bases and J 3 bases, leaving 13 bases between the germline ends. The CDR3 has 15 amino acids. Source study methods: Nucleated cell counts were estimated from reference gene primer amplification. TCRdb keeps only in-frame clones here, not all; method: immunoSEQ multiplex PCR. V and J calls and clone size come straight from that table; D and trimming were deduced from the DNA. In the table there are about 100,000 clones, around 94% of which are singletons. The sequencing input was peripheral blood. This chain uses TRBV6-5 with TRBJ1-5; D gene unclear. This receptor was identified in a man between 45 and 60 years old with active COVID-19. The CDR3 DNA sequence: TGTGCCAGCAGTTTCTTAGACGGACTCAATCAGCCCCAGCATTTT. This codes for CASSFLDGLNQPQHF.